The 8 T cell receptor beta chains in this list originate from one sample, sequenced in a study of early T cells in non-severe SARS-CoV-2 infection. TCRdb ran MiXCR on the 5' RACE reads and lists one entry per CDR3 protein. The data show some 80,000 distinct CDR3 sequences, approximately 12% seen once. The sequencing input was whole blood. The receptors come from an adult who was a healthcare worker with PCR-confirmed SARS-CoV-2 infection or an uninfected control (not recorded which).

This clonotype was found a few times. The V call is TRBV3-1, the J call TRBJ2-1; 7 bases map to TRBD2. The V segment lost 1 base and the J segment 14 bases; nucleotides outside the gene matches: 14. Germline assignment: CDR1 LGHDT and CDR2 YNNKEL (reference sequence). The CDR3 spans 15 residues. Here the CDR3 reads CASSQVRGSGGREFF. The CDR3 DNA sequence: TGTGCCAGCAGCCAAGTTCGGGGTAGCGGAGGGAGGGAGTTCTTC.

This clonotype was seen a handful of times. V usage is TRBV28 and J usage is TRBJ2-5; D remains unclear. The CDR3 has 15 amino acids. The V end lost 3 bases, the J end lost 4 bases, and 15 bases lay between the germline ends. Germline values: CDR1 MDHEN, CDR2 SYDVKM. This chain's CDR3 is CASSFESGPRETQYF. Written as DNA, the CDR3 is TGTGCCAGCAGTTTTGAGTCCGGGCCTCGAGAGACCCAGTACTTC.

This sequence joins TRBV7-9 and TRBJ2-1; D remains unclear. Germline-derived CDR1 and CDR2 are SEHNR and FQNEAQ (reference sequence). CDR3 length equals 12 residues. Trimming pared 3 bases from V and 9 bases from J, leaving 9 bases between. The CDR3 sequence: CASSFIQSEQFF. DNA of the CDR3: TGTGCCAGCAGCTTTATTCAAAGTGAGCAGTTCTTC.

This clonotype was counted ten times or more. The V call is TRBV27, the J call TRBJ2-1; 8 bases map to TRBD2. With V trimmed by 5 bases and J by 8 bases, 11 bases remained unmatched. The germline V gene has CDR1 MNHEY and CDR2 SMNVEV (reference sequence). CDR3 length: 15 amino acids. Written as DNA, the CDR3 is TGTGCCAGCAGTCTCTCACAGGGACTAGGGTATGAGCAGTTCTTC. It translates to CASSLSQGLGYEQFF.

This clonotype appeared many times. The chain carries TRBV30 and TRBJ1-1; D uncertain. Trimming took 4 bases from V and 0 from J, leaving 12 bases between them. Looked up from germline, CDR1 is GTSNPN and CDR2 is SVGIG (reference sequence). The CDR3 has 14 residues. The DNA of the CDR3 is TGTGCCTGGACCCTGGGAACAATGAACACTGAAGCTTTCTTT. This gives the protein CAWTLGTMNTEAFF.

This clonotype was observed many times. The chain combines TRBV28 with TRBJ2-7, with TRBD2 matching over 12 bases. There are 18 residues in the CDR3. V was clipped by 4 bases and J by 3 bases; unmatched bases: 13. CDR1 MDHEN and CDR2 SYDVKM come from the germline V gene. The CDR3 spells CASSSGTSGRRLNYEQYF. DNA for the CDR3: TGTGCCAGCAGTTCCGGGACTAGCGGGCGTAGGTTGAACTACGAGCAGTACTTC.

This chain joins TRBV7-6 and TRBJ2-5; D is ambiguous. The V end was cut by 1 base, the J end by 2 bases, with 5 bases between. Germline V lookup: CDR1 SGHVS, CDR2 FNYEAQ. There are 13 residues in the CDR3. CDR3 sequence: CASSLGAQETQYF. The CDR3 DNA reads as TGTGCCAGCAGCTTAGGGGCACAAGAGACCCAGTACTTC.

This chain joins TRBV27 and TRBJ2-4, with D possibly TRBD1 on 6 matching bases. Germline-derived CDR1 and CDR2 are MNHEY and SMNVEV (reference sequence). The V end lost 0 bases, the J end lost 2 bases, and 8 bases lay between the germline ends. This CDR3 comprises 15 residues. DNA for the CDR3: TGTGCCAGCAGTTTATCGGGGGCGCCCAAAAACATTCAGTACTTC. Protein: CASSLSGAPKNIQYF.